Listed below are T cell receptor beta chains from one sample, sequenced in a study of blood T cell repertoires in COVID-19. Here immunoSEQ multiplex PCR was the method, and the copy in TCRdb shows in-frame clones only, minus some. The sample includes 50,000 to 60,000 clones, about four fifths of them seen just once. The source material was peripheral blood. These receptors were taken from a human donor in a cohort sampled during active or convalescent COVID-19. CDR3s include the opening cysteine and the closing phenylalanine or tryptophan. The D gene is left open where the match is weak. Only some rows state a clone size, as once, few, many or a class for expanded clones.

v_call,d_call,j_call,cdr3_length,clone_size,cdr3_nt,cdr3_aa
TRBV19,NA,TRBJ1-1,12,NA,TGTGCCAGTAGTAAGGCAGGCACTGAAGCTTTCTTT,CASSKAGTEAFF
TRBV5-4,NA,TRBJ1-2,13,NA,TGTGCCAGCAGCTTGGGACAGAACTATGGCTACACCTTC,CASSLGQNYGYTF
TRBV9,TRBD1,TRBJ2-7,15,few,TGTGCCAGCAGCGTATCGCCCGGACAGGGGTACGAGCAGTACTTC,CASSVSPGQGYEQYF
TRBV27,NA,TRBJ1-2,13,medium-sized,TGTGCCAGCTGCAACACAGGGAGATATGGCTACACCTTC,CASCNTGRYGYTF
TRBV24-1,TRBD2,TRBJ2-1,18,few,TGTGCCACCAGTGCGGGACTAGCGGGATTTAGCTCCTACAATGAGCAGTTCTTC,CATSAGLAGFSSYNEQFF
TRBV24-1,TRBD1,TRBJ2-6,16,NA,TGTGCCACCCTTGGGACAGAAAGCTCTGGGGCCAACGTCCTGACTTTC,CATLGTESSGANVLTF
TRBV11-3,TRBD1,TRBJ2-2,18,NA,TGTGCCAGCAGCTTAGATGGAGGGGGACAGGCGGACACCGGGGAGCTGTTTTTT,CASSLDGGGQADTGELFF
TRBV7-2,TRBD2,TRBJ2-1,16,NA,TGTGCCAGCACCCCTAGCGGGGGGTTCTCCTACAATGAGCAGTTCTTC,CASTPSGGFSYNEQFF
TRBV6-5,NA,TRBJ2-3,15,NA,TGTGCCAGCAGTTACTCGAACTCTCCGACAGATACGCAGTATTTT,CASSYSNSPTDTQYF
TRBV7-2,TRBD1,TRBJ2-5,13,NA,TGTGCCAGCAGCTTGACAGGGAAAGAGACCCAGTACTTC,CASSLTGKETQYF
TRBV25-1,NA,TRBJ2-3,15,once,TGTGCCAGCAGCCCCACCTACCCCAGGGCCGATACGCAGTATTTT,CASSPTYPRADTQYF
TRBV11-3,TRBD1,TRBJ1-2,15,NA,TGTGCCAGCAGCCAAGGGGACAGCTCTAACTATGGCTACACCTTC,CASSQGDSSNYGYTF
TRBV2,TRBD1,TRBJ1-1,17,NA,TGTGCCAGCAGCCCAGGGGGACAGGGGGCGCCGGGCACTGAAGCTTTCTTT,CASSPGGQGAPGTEAFF
TRBV11-2,NA,TRBJ2-7,15,NA,TGTGCCAGCAGCCCAGGCAGGGGCGCGGAAGACGAGCAGTACTTC,CASSPGRGAEDEQYF
TRBV10-3,NA,TRBJ1-5,13,NA,TGTGCCATCAGGGACAGAAGCAATCAGCCCCAGCATTTT,CAIRDRSNQPQHF
TRBV6-5,TRBD1,TRBJ2-7,15,NA,TGTGCCAGCACCCGACAGGGCGTTTACTCCTACGAGCAGTACTTC,CASTRQGVYSYEQYF